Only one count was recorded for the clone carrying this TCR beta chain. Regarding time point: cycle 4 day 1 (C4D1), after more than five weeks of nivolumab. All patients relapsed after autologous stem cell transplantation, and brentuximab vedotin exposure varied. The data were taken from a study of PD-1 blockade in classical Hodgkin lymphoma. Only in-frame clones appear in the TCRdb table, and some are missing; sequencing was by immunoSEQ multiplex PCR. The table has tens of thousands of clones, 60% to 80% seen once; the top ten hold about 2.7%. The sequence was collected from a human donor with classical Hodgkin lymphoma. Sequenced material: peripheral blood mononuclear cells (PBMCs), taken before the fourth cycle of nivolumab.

The CDR3 DNA reads as TGCGCCAGCAGCCAAGTGGCGGGCTCCACTGAAGCTTTCTTT. Protein sequence: CASSQVAGSTEAFF. The rearrangement links TRBV4-1 to TRBJ1-1; D ambiguous. V gave up 1 base and J gave up 4 bases, with 10 bases separating them. The CDR3 totals 14 residues. Germline assignment: CDR1 MGHRA and CDR2 YSYEKL.